This T cell receptor (beta chain) appears in the sequencing data of a study of T cell responses to AZD1222 COVID-19 vaccine. Study-level points and caveats: Donors, mostly white British, included more females; clonal diversity was possibly underestimated.

Of note for this clone: What it binds is not known.

Sequencing was performed with immunoSEQ multiplex PCR; in TCRdb, only in-frame clones are kept and a portion is missing. The sample lists about 150,000 clones; 65% to 90% were seen once. The V end lost 4 bases, the J end lost 4 bases, and 19 bases lay between the germline ends. Germline values: CDR1 MGHRA, CDR2 YSYEKL. The CDR3 spans 16 residues. This sequence joins TRBV4-1 and TRBJ1-2; possible D gene TRBD1, 6 bases. This clonotype was obtained from an adult who received the MenACWY meningococcal vaccine as a control. Sequencing used peripheral blood, obtained 28 days after the second dose of the MenACWY control vaccine. CDR3 nucleotide sequence: TGCGCCAGCAGCCCCCTATTCGGGGGGGCCCGCTATGGCTACACCTTC. Translating gives CASSPLFGGARYGYTF.